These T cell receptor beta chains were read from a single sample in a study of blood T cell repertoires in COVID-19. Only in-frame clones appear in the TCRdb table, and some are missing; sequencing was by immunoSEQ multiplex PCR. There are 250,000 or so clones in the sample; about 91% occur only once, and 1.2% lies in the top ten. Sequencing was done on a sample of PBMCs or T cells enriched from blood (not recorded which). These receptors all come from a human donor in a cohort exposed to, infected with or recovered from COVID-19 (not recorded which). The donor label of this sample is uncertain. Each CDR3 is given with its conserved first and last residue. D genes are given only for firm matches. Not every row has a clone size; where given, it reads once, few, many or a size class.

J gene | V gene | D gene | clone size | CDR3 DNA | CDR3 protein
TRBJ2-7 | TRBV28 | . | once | TGTGCCAGCAGATCCAGGGTCGACTACGAGCAGTACTTC | CASRSRVDYEQYF
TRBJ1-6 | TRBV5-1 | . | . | TGCGCCAGCAGCTTGGGGGAGGCTCCTTCACCCCTCCACTTT | CASSLGEAPSPLHF
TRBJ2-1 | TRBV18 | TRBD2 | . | TGTGCCAGCTCACCGGTAAGCGGGGGACCGCACAATGAGCAGTTCTTC | CASSPVSGGPHNEQFF
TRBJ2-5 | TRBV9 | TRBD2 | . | TGTGCCAGCAGCATCCCGTTAGCGGGGGGGCCTCAAGAGACCCAGTACTTC | CASSIPLAGGPQETQYF
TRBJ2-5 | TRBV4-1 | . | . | TGCGCCAGCAGCCAAGGGTCGGGGTTTGGAGAGACCCAGTACTTC | CASSQGSGFGETQYF
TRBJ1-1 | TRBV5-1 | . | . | TGCGCCAGCAGCGCCAGGGGAATAAGCGGCACTGAAGCTTTCTTT | CASSARGISGTEAFF
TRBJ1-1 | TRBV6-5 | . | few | TGTGCCAGCAGTCCGACGGGCACTGAAGCTTTCTTT | CASSPTGTEAFF
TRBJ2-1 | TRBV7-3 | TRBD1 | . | TGTGCCAGCAGCGTGACAGGGTTACCCTACAATGAGCAGTTCTTC | CASSVTGLPYNEQFF
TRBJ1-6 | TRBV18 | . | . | TGTGCCAGCTCCCCCGGGACTTTTATCGTCGTTTCACCCCTCCACTTT | CASSPGTFIVVSPLHF
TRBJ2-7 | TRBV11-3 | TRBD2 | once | TGTGCCAGCAGCTCTACTAGCGGGGGAACCTACGAGCAGTACTTC | CASSSTSGGTYEQYF
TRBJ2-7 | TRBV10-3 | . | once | TGTGCCATCAGTGAGCCTGACAGGTACGAGCAGTACTTC | CAISEPDRYEQYF
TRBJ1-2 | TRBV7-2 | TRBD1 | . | TGTGCCAGCTTAGCCCTCGGACAGGATTATGGCTACACCTTC | CASLALGQDYGYTF
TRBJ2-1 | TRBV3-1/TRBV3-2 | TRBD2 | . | TGTGCCAGCAGCCAAGGAGCGGGGGGGCGGAATGAGCAGTTCTTC | CASSQGAGGRNEQFF
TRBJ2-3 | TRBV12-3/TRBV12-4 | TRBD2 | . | TGTGCCAGCATAGGTAGCGGGGGGGCCGCGTATTTT | CASIGSGGAAYF
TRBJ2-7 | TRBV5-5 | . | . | TGTGCCAGCAGCTCCGCCCTTCAGGGTATGTCCTACGAGCAGTACTTC | CASSSALQGMSYEQYF
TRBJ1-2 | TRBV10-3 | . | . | TGTGCCATCAGTGGTCTCGGGACAAACTATGGCTACACCTTC | CAISGLGTNYGYTF
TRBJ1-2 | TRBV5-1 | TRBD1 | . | TGCGCCAGCAGCTTGGCGGGGGACAGCAGCATCTATGGCTACACCTTC | CASSLAGDSSIYGYTF
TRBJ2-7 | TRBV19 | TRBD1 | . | TGTGCCAGTAGTATGGGACAGGGGGCTGGCGAGCAGTACTTC | CASSMGQGAGEQYF
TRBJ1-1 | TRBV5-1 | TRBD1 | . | TGCGCCAGCAAGGAACAGGGGGTGAGCACTGAAGCTTTCTTT | CASKEQGVSTEAFF
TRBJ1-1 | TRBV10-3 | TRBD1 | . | TGTGCCATCAGTGGACAGGGGAACACTGAAGCTTTCTTT | CAISGQGNTEAFF
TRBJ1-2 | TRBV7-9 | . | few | TGTGCCAGCAGACCCCCCCCCAGGGGCTTAGGCACCGCCTACACCTTC | CASRPPPRGLGTAYTF
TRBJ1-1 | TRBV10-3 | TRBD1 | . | TGTGCCATCGGAGGGGGCGAGAAAACTGAAGCTTTCTTT | CAIGGGEKTEAFF
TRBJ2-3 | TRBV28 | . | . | TGTGCCAGCAGTTCAGCGGGCCTAAGCACAGATACGCAGTATTTT | CASSSAGLSTDTQYF
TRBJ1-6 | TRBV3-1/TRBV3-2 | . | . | TGTGCCAGCAGCCAAGAGGACAGTAATTCACCCCTCCACTTT | CASSQEDSNSPLHF
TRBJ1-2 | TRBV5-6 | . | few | TGTGCCAGCAGCTTGGCCGGCGGGGGAACCTACACCTTC | CASSLAGGGTYTF
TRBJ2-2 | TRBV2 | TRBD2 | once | TGTGCCAGCAGTGAAAGTCTAGGCGGACTAGGGTCCAACACCGGGGAGCTGTTTTTT | CASSESLGGLGSNTGELFF
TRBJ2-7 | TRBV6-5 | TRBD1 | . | TGTGCCAGCAGCTGGGGACAGAGAGGCTACGAGCAGTACTTC | CASSWGQRGYEQYF
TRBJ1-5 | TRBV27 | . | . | TGTGCCAGCAGTTTAAGGAGCTTAAGCAATCAGCCCCAGCATTTT | CASSLRSLSNQPQHF
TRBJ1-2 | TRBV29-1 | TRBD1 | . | TGCAGCGTTGCGACGGGACAGGGGAACTATGGCTACACCTTC | CSVATGQGNYGYTF
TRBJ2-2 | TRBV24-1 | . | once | TGTGCCACCAGTGATATTCCAGGAGGGGAGCTGTTTTTT | CATSDIPGGELFF
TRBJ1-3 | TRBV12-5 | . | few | TGTGCTAGTGGTGCAACAGACCCAAACTCTGGAAACACCATATATTTT | CASGATDPNSGNTIYF
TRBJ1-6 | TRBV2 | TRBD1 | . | TGTGCCAGCAGTGACCGACAGGGGTCCAATTCACCCCTCCACTTT | CASSDRQGSNSPLHF
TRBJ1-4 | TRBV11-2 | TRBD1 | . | TGTGCCAGCCGCAGGGGGTTTAATGAAAAACTGTTTTTT | CASRRGFNEKLFF
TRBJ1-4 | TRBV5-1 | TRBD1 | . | TGCGCCAGCAGCAAAGACAGGGGAGGAACTAATGAAAAACTGTTTTTT | CASSKDRGGTNEKLFF
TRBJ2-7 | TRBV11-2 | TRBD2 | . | TGTGCCAGCAGCTTAGGGGGGGGCTCCTACGAGCAGTACTTC | CASSLGGGSYEQYF
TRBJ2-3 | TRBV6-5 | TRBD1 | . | TGTGCCAGCAGTTCGTCCGGGACAGGGGCGTCCACGCAGTATTTT | CASSSSGTGASTQYF